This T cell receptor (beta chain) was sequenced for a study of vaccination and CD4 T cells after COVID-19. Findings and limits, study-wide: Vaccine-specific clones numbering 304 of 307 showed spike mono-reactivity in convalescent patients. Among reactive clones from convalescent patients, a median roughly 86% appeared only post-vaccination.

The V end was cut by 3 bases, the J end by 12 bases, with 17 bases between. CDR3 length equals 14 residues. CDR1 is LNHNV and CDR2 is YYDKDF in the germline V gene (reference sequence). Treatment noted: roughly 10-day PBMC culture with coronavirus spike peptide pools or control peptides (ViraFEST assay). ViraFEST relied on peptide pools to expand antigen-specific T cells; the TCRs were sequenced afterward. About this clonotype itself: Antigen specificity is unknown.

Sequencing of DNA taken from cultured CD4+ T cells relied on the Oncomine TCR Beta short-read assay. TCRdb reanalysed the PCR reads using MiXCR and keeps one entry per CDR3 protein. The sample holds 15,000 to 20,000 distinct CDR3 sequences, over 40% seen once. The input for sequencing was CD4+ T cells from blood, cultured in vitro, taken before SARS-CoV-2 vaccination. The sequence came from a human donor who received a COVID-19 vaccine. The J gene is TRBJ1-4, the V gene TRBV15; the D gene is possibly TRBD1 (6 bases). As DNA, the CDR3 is TGTGCCACCAGCAGCTCAGGGGTCCCAGGGGAACTGTTTTTT. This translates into CATSSSGVPGELFF.